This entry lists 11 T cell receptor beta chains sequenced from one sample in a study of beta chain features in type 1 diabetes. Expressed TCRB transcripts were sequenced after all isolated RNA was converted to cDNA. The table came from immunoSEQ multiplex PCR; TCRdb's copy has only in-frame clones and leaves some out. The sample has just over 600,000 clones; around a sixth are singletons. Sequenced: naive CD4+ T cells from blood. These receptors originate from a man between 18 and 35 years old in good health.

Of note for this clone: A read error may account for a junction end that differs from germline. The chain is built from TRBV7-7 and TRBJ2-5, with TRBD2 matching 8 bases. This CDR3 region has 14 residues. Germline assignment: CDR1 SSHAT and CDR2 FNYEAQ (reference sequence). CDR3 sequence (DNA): TGTGCTAGCAGCTTAGCGGGGAGACAAGAGACCCAGTACTTC. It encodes CASSLAGRQETQYF. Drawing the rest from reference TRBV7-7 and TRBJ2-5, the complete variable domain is GAGVSQSPRYKVTKRGQDVTLRCDPISSHATLYWYQQALGQGPEFLTYFNYEAQPDKSGLPSDRFSAERPEGSISTLTIQRTEQRDSAMYRCASSLAGRQETQYFGPGTRLLVL.

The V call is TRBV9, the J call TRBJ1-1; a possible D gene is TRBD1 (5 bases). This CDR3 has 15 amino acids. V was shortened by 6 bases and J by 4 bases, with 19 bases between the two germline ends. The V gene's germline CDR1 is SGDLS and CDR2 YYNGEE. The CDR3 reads CASNRPPREVTEAFF. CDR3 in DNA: TGTGCCAGCAACCGCCCGCCCAGGGAGGTCACTGAAGCTTTCTTT.

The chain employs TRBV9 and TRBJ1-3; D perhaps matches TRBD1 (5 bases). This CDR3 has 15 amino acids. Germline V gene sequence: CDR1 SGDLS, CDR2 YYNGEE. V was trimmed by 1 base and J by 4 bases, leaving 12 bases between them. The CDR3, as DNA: TGTGCCAGCAGCGTACCCGGGGGGACGGGAAACACCATATATTTT. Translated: CASSVPGGTGNTIYF.

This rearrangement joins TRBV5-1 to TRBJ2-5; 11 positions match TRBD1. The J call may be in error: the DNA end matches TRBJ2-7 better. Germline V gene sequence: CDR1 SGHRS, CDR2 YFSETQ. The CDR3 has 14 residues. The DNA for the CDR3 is TGCGCCAGCAGCCGGACAGGGGGCAGTTACGAGCAGTACTTC. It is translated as CASSRTGGSYEQYF.

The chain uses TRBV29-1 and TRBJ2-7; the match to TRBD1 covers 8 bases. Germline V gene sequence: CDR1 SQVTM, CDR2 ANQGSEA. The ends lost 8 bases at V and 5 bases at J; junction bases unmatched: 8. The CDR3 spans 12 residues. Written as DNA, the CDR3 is TGCAGCCCGGACAGGGAAAAAGACGAGCAGTACTTC. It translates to CSPDREKDEQYF.

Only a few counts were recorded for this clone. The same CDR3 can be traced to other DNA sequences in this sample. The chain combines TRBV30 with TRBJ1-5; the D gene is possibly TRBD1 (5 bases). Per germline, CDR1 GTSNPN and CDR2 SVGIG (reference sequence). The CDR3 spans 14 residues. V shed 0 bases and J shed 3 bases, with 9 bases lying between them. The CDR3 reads CAWSVGGNNQPQHF. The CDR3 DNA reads TGTGCCTGGAGTGTCGGGGGGAACAATCAGCCCCAGCATTTT.

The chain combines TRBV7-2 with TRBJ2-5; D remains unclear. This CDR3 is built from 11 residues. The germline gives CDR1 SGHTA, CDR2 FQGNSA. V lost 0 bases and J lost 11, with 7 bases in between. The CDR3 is CASSLASPQYF. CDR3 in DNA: TGTGCCAGCAGCTTAGCTAGTCCTCAGTACTTC.

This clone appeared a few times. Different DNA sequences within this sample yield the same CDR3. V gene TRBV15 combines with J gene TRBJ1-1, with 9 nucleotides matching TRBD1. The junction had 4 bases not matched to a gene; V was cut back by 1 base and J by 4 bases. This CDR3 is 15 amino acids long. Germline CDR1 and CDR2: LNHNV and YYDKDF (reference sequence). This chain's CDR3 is CATSRGGQGSTEAFF. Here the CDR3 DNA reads TGTGCCACCAGCAGAGGCGGACAGGGGTCCACTGAAGCTTTCTTT.

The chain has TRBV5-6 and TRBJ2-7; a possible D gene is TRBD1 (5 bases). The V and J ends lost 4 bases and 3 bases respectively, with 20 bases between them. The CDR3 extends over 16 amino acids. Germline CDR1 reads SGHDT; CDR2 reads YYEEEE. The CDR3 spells CASSRRITGVNYEQYF. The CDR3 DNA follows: TGTGCCAGCAGCCGCAGAATTACAGGAGTAAACTACGAGCAGTACTTC.

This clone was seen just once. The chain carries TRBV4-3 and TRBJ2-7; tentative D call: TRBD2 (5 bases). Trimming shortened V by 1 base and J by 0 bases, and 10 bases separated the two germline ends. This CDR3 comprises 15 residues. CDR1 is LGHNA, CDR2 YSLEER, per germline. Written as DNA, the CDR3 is TGCGCCAGCAGCCAAGCGTGGACTCGCTCCTACGAGCAGTACTTC. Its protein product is CASSQAWTRSYEQYF.

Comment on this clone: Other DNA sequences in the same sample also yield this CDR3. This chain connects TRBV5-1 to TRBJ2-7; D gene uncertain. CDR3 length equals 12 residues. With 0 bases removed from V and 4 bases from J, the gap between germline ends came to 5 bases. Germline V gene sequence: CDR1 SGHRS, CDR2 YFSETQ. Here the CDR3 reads CASSLGGYEQYF. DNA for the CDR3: TGCGCCAGCAGCTTGGGGGGTTACGAGCAGTACTTC. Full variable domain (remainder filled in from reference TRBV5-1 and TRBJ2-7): KAGVTQTPRYLIKTRGQQVTLSCSPISGHRSVSWYQQTPGQGLQFLFEYFSETQRNKGNFPGRFSGRQFSNSRSEMNVSTLELGDSALYLCASSLGGYEQYFGPGTRLTVT.